This T cell receptor beta chain is drawn from a study of blood T cell repertoires in COVID-19. Study background: Whether acute or convalescent, the COVID-19 samples came from the United States, Italy and Spain.

This clone was picked up one time. The V and J ends lost 5 bases and 0 bases respectively, with 2 bases between them. This CDR3 contains 12 residues. Per the original methods: Reference gene primer amplification in the assay estimated nucleated cell counts. Data came from immunoSEQ multiplex PCR; TCRdb stores just in-frame clones and leaves some out. For V, J and clone size, that table is used; D and trimming come from the DNA. The table has some 220,000 clones, approximately 92% seen once; the top ten hold approximately 3.5%. The clonotype originates from a woman aged 18-30 years in a cohort exposed to, infected with or recovered from COVID-19 (not recorded which). The V gene is TRBV12-3 or TRBV12-4, the J gene TRBJ1-5; D call uncertain. Sequences were obtained from PBMCs or T cells enriched from blood (not recorded which). The CDR3 coding sequence is TGTGCCAGCAGTCATAGCAATCAGCCCCAGCATTTT. Its protein product is CASSHSNQPQHF.